This is a list of T cell receptor beta chains from one sample in a study of T cells in Graves' hyperthyroidism and ophthalmopathy. TCRdb fed the multiplex PCR reads into MiXCR, producing one record per CDR3 protein. Among about 290,000 distinct CDR3 sequences, roughly 13% were seen once, and the ten largest hold approximately 7.9%. Sequenced input: blood. Receptors originate from a woman aged 40 to 49 with Graves' hyperthyroidism. The CDR3 runs from the conserved cysteine through the conserved F or W. A D gene is named only where the DNA matches it firmly. Some rows have no size entry. The others give once, few or many, or a class for an expanded clone.

TRBJ1-5 | NA | TRBV30 | many | TGTGCCTGGAAACAGGGAGGAAGCAATCAGCCCCAGCATTTT | CAWKQGGSNQPQHF
TRBJ1-2 | NA | TRBV2 | many | TGTGCCAGCAGAAATTACAGGGACTTAGCCAACCCACGCTATGGCTACACCTTC | CASRNYRDLANPRYGYTF
TRBJ1-6 | NA | TRBV9 | few | TGTGCCAGCAGCAAAGGGGGTAGCTCCTATAATTCACCCCTCCACTTT | CASSKGGSSYNSPLHF
TRBJ2-6 | NA | TRBV20-1 | NA | TGCAGTGCTAGAGATACGAAGCGTGCTGGGGCCAACGTCCTGACTTTC | CSARDTKRAGANVLTF
TRBJ1-1 | NA | TRBV9 | many | TGTGCCAGCAGCCACCAAAACGGGAGGGCTTTCTTT | CASSHQNGRAFF
TRBJ1-5 | NA | TRBV12-3/TRBV12-4 | many | TGTGCCAGCACCCAAGGAGGTGGACAGCCCCAGCATTTT | CASTQGGGQPQHF
TRBJ1-1 | NA | TRBV27 | many | TGTGCCAGCAGTTCCCCAACTGAAGCTTTCTTT | CASSSPTEAFF
TRBJ1-1 | TRBD1 | TRBV25-1 | many | TGTGCCAGCAGACCAGGGGGGACTGAAGCTTTCTTT | CASRPGGTEAFF
TRBJ2-1 | TRBD2 | TRBV12-3/TRBV12-4 | many | TGTGCCAGCAGTTTTCGGACTAGCGGGCCCAATGAGCAGTTCTTC | CASSFRTSGPNEQFF
TRBJ1-6 | NA | TRBV7-9 | many | TGTGCCAGCAGTTTTACAGGGAATTCACCCCTCCACTTT | CASSFTGNSPLHF
TRBJ2-3 | NA | TRBV27 | many | TGTGCCAGCAGCAGAACCGGGGTCGCTAGCACAGATACGCAGTATTTT | CASSRTGVASTDTQYF
TRBJ1-1 | NA | TRBV6-1 | many | TGTGCCAGCAGGGTTCTGAACACTGAAGCTTTCTTT | CASRVLNTEAFF
TRBJ2-7 | NA | TRBV12-3/TRBV12-4 | many | TGTGCCAGCAGTTTCCGGGGCGCGGGGAACGAGCAGTACTTC | CASSFRGAGNEQYF
TRBJ2-4 | TRBD2 | TRBV20-1 | many | TGCAGTGCTCATCTGGCGGGGAGGGGAAACATTCAGTACTTC | CSAHLAGRGNIQYF
TRBJ2-5 | NA | TRBV5-6 | NA | TGTGCCAGCAAAATTGGGGGTACATCGGAGACCCAGTACTTC | CASKIGGTSETQYF
TRBJ2-5 | NA | TRBV6-1 | many | TGTGCCACAGAAATGCTCGAAGAGACCCAGTACTTC | CATEMLEETQYF
TRBJ2-2 | TRBD2 | TRBV20-1 | many | TGCAGTGCTAGTATTGCGGGAGCTGACACCGGGGAGCTGTTTTTT | CSASIAGADTGELFF
TRBJ2-5 | NA | TRBV6-1 | many | TGTGCCAGCAGTGACGGGCTCCGGGAGACCCAGTACTTC | CASSDGLRETQYF
TRBJ1-1 | NA | TRBV9 | NA | TGTGCCAGCAGCGTAGGGGGGATCGACACTGAAGCTTTCTTT | CASSVGGIDTEAFF
TRBJ2-1 | NA | TRBV6-2/TRBV6-3 | many | TGTGCCAGCAGTTACCCGGAACGGCTGGCGGGCTCTAATGAGCAGTTCTTC | CASSYPERLAGSNEQFF
TRBJ2-5 | NA | TRBV20-1 | few | TGCAGTGCTCCGACCATAGCGGACCAAGAGACCCAGTACTTC | CSAPTIADQETQYF
TRBJ2-1 | TRBD2 | TRBV7-2 | many | TGTGCCAGCAGCTTAGGCGCTAGCGGGGACTACAATGAGCAGTTCTTC | CASSLGASGDYNEQFF
TRBJ2-2 | NA | TRBV6-5 | NA | TGTGCCAGCAGTTATGCTACCGGGGAGCTGTTTTTT | CASSYATGELFF
TRBJ1-5 | NA | TRBV2 | NA | TGTGCCAGCAGTTTGCGGGTCGATCAGCCCCAGCATTTT | CASSLRVDQPQHF
TRBJ2-2 | NA | TRBV6-5 | few | TGTGCCAGCAGTTCACTGGGGAACACCGGGGAGCTGTTTTTT | CASSSLGNTGELFF
TRBJ1-1 | NA | TRBV14 | many | TGTGCCAGCAGCCAAGATGGGGGGTTGGGCACTGAAGCTTTCTTT | CASSQDGGLGTEAFF
TRBJ2-2 | NA | TRBV13 | NA | TGTGCCAGCAGCAAAACAGGGGGGGCTTACACCGGGGAGCTGTTTTTT | CASSKTGGAYTGELFF
TRBJ2-1 | TRBD2 | TRBV12-3/TRBV12-4 | NA | TGTGCCAGCAGTCCATCCCGCGGGGCGGGAGGGTACAATGAGCAGTTCTTC | CASSPSRGAGGYNEQFF
TRBJ2-7 | NA | TRBV7-2 | NA | TGTGCCAGCAGCTTAGCTACAGGCTCCTACGAGCAGTACTTC | CASSLATGSYEQYF
TRBJ1-5 | TRBD1 | TRBV20-1 | NA | TGCAGTGCTAGTGGTTATGGGGACAGGGTCGATCAGCCCCAGCATTTT | CSASGYGDRVDQPQHF
TRBJ2-3 | TRBD2 | TRBV3-1 | many | TGTGCCAGCAGCCAGTGGCTAGCGGACACAGATACGCAGTATTTT | CASSQWLADTDTQYF
TRBJ1-3 | NA | TRBV9 | once | TGTGCCAGCAGCCCCAGTGCAGGAAACACCATATATTTT | CASSPSAGNTIYF
TRBJ2-1 | NA | TRBV5-1 | NA | TGCGCCAGCAGTGTGACTAGTGGTTACAATGAGCAGTTCTTC | CASSVTSGYNEQFF
TRBJ1-4 | TRBD1 | TRBV6-1 | many | TGTGCCAGCTTTGACAGGGGTAGCGAAAAACTGTTTTTT | CASFDRGSEKLFF
TRBJ2-1 | NA | TRBV11-2 | NA | NA | CASSLFASGTPFF
TRBJ1-3 | NA | TRBV27 | NA | TGTGCCAGCAGTTTATCATCGAACTCTGGAAACACCATATATTTT | CASSLSSNSGNTIYF
TRBJ2-7 | NA | TRBV29-1 | many | TGCAGCGTTGAAGATCTAGGGCAGGGCTCCTACGAGCAGTACTTC | CSVEDLGQGSYEQYF
TRBJ2-5 | TRBD2 | TRBV20-1 | NA | TGCAGTGCTAGGCGGACTAGCGGGAGGGGATGGACCCAAGAGACCCAGTACTTC | CSARRTSGRGWTQETQYF
TRBJ1-1 | NA | TRBV13 | NA | TGTGCCAGCAGCTTAGGCGACAGTCGGAACACTGAAGCTTTCTTT | CASSLGDSRNTEAFF
TRBJ2-6 | NA | TRBV6-9 | few | TGTGCCAGCAGTTACCATGCCCCCTACTCTGGGGCCAACGTCCTGACTTTC | CASSYHAPYSGANVLTF
TRBJ2-1 | TRBD1 | TRBV7-2 | many | TGTGCCAGCAGCTTATTCCTGGCTTTGTCTGGGGAAGGACAGGGGCATAGGAATGAGCAGTTCTTC | CASSLFLALSGEGQGHRNEQFF
TRBJ2-1 | NA | TRBV3-1 | few | TGTGCCAGCAGCCCTCGACTAAACAATGAGCAGTTCTTC | CASSPRLNNEQFF
TRBJ1-1 | NA | TRBV19 | many | TGTGCCAGTAGTATAGGACCACAAACTGAAGCTTTCTTT | CASSIGPQTEAFF
TRBJ2-5 | NA | TRBV7-9 | many | TGTGCCAGCAGCCGGCCCAGATGGTTTCAAGAGACCCAGTACTTC | CASSRPRWFQETQYF
TRBJ1-4 | NA | TRBV10-3 | many | TGTGCCATCAGGCAGGGGTCGGAGAATGAAAAACTGTTTTTT | CAIRQGSENEKLFF
TRBJ2-3 | NA | TRBV3-1 | many | TGTGCCAGCAGCCAAGCGGCGTCGATCATGGGAGATACGCAGTATTTT | CASSQAASIMGDTQYF
TRBJ1-1 | NA | TRBV3-1 | many | TGTGCCAGCAGCCAATTAGCCTGGAGGTCTGAAGCTTTCTTT | CASSQLAWRSEAFF